This record looks at one TCR beta chain sequence and its context. Its antigen is unidentified. CD45RO-negative CD8 cells positively selected for CCR7 made up the naive population, which excluded terminally differentiated effector memory CD45RA+ cells. Unmatched junction bases numbered 7, after V lost 8 bases and J lost 0 bases. The germline V gene encodes CDR1 LGHNA and CDR2 YSLEER. The CDR3 covers 14 residues. The data are from a study of shared clonotypes between healthy human individuals. Study context: The cohort comprised a couple of women and a few men. Their ages spanned 18 to 49 years. Whole-study findings and limits: Blood was the only sampled material, and tissue repertoires likely differ.

Using immunoSEQ multiplex PCR, the repertoire was profiled, and TCRdb retains in-frame clones only, with some absent. This table holds around 1.9 million clones, 90% to 95% found once. The chain recombines TRBV4-3 with TRBJ2-7, with TRBD1 matching 7 bases. This clonotype was sampled from a man between 18 and 29 years old in good health. Some clones in this sample may be carry-over from other donors' samples. Source material: naive CD8+ T cells from PBMCs. As DNA, the CDR3 is TGCGCCAGCGGACAGGACACCTCCTCCTACGAGCAGTACTTC. Translated, it gives CASGQDTSSYEQYF.